This T cell receptor beta chain comes out of a study of graft-versus-host responses after intestinal transplantation. Whole-study context: Transplants given to recipients were multivisceral, liver-intestinal, or isolated intestinal.

Study-level results: Levels of circulating GvH clones at their peak were associated with early post-transplant HvG declines. The marrow of recipients harbored GvH clones, and ileum or blood showed some of them first.

Comments on this clone: Antigen specificity is unknown.

Trimming took 4 bases from V and 5 from J; bases not matched to a gene: 7. The CDR3 consists of 15 residues. CDR1 is MNHEY, CDR2 SVGAGI, per germline. Assay: immunoSEQ multiplex PCR; the TCRdb copy retains only in-frame clones and omits some. The table records 75,000 to 95,000 clones, 93% of them present only once. The receptor comes from a human donor who received an intestinal transplant. The V gene is TRBV6-5, the J gene TRBJ2-2, with 7 bases matching TRBD1. This specimen was unstimulated CD8+ T cells sorted from spleen or lymph node cells, taken before intestinal transplant. DNA for the CDR3: TGTGCCAGCAGTTCGACAGGGCCATGGACCGGGGAGCTGTTTTTT. Translated, it gives CASSSTGPWTGELFF.